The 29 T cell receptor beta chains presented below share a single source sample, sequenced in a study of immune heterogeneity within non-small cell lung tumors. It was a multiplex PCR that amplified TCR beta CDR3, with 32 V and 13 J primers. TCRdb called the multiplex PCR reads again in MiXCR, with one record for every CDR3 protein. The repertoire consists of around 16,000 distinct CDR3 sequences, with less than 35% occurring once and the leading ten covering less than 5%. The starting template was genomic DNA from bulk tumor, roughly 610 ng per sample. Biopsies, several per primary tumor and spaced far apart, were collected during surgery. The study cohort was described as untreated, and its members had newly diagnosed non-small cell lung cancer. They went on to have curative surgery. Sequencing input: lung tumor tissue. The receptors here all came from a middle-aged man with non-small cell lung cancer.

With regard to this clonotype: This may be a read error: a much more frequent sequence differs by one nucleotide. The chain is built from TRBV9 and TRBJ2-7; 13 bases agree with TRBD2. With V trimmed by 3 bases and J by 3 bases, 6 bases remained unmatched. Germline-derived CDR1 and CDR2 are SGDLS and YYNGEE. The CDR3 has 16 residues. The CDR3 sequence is CASSAWTSGSIYEQYF. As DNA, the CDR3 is TGTGCCAGCAGCGCCTGGACTAGCGGGAGTATCTACGAGCAGTACTTC. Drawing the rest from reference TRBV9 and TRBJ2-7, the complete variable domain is DSGVTQTPKHLITATGQRVTLRCSPRSGDLSVYWYQQSLDQGLQFLIQYYNGEERAKGNILERFSAQQFPDLHSELNLSSLELGDSALYFCASSAWTSGSIYEQYFGPGTRLTVT.

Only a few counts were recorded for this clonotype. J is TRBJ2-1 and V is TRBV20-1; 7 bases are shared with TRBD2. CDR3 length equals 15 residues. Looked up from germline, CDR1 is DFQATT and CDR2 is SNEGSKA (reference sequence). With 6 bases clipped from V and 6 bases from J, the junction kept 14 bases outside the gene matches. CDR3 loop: CSAKRWEGLSNEQFF. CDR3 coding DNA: TGCAGTGCAAAGAGGTGGGAGGGCCTAAGCAATGAGCAGTTCTTC.

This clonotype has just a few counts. CDR3 sequence reads: CASGGTGTSADTQYF. CDR3 bases: TGTGCCAGCGGAGGAACCGGGACTAGCGCAGATACGCAGTATTTT. V and J are TRBV2 and TRBJ2-3; 10 bases are shared with TRBD2. The CDR3 totals 15 residues. Germline V CDR1 and CDR2: SNHLY, FYNNEI. The V and J ends lost 8 bases and 4 bases, in that order; junction bases with no gene match: 9.

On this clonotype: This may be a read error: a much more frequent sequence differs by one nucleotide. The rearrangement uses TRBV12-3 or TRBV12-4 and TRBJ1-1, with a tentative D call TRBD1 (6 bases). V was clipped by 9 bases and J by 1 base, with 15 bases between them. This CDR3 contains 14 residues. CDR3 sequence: CARTYRDANTEAFF. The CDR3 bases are TGTGCCAGAACTTACAGGGATGCGAACACTGAAGCTTTCTTT.

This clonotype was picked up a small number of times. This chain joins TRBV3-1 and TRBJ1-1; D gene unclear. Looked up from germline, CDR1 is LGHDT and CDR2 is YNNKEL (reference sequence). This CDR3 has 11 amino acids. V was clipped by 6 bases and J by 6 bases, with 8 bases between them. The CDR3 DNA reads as TGTGCCAGCAGGCATGGGGCTGAAGCTTTCTTT. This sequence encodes CASRHGAEAFF.

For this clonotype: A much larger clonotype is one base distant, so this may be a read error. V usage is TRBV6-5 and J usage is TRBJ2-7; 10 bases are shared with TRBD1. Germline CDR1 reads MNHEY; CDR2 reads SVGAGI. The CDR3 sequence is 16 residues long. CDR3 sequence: CASSDSPGQGSFEQYF. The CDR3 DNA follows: TGTGCCAGCAGTGACTCGCCGGGACAGGGGAGCTTCGAGCAGTACTTC.

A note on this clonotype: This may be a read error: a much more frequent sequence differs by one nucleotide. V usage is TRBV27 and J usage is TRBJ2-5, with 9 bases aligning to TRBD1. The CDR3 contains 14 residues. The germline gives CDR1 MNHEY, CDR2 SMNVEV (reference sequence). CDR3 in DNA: TGTGTCAGCAGTTTCACAGGGGGCCGGGAGACCCAGTACTTC. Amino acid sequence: CVSSFTGGRETQYF.

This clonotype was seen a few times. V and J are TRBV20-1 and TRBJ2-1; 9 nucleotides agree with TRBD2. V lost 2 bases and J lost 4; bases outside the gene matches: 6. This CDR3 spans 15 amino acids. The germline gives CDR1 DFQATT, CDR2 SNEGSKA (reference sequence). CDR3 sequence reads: CSARPTSGGYNEQFF. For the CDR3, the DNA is TGCAGTGCTAGACCGACTAGCGGTGGGTACAATGAGCAGTTCTTC.

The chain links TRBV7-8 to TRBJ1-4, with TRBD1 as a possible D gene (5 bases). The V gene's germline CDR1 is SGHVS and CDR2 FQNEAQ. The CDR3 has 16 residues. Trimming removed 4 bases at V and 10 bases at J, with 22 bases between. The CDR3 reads CASSSRGCREYVKLFF. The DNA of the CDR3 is TGTGCCAGCAGCTCTAGAGGGTGCAGGGAGTACGTAAAACTGTTTTTT.

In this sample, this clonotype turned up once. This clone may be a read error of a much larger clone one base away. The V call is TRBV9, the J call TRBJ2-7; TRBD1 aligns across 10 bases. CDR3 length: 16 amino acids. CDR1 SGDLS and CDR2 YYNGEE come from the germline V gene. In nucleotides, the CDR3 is TGTGCCATCAGCGTAGCTCTAGACAGGGGGCGCGCCGAGCAGTACTTC. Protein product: CAISVALDRGRAEQYF.

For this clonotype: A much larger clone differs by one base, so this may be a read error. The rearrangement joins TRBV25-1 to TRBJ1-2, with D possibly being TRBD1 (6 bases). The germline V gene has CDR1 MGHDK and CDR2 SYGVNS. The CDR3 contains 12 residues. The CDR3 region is CASRKGEGGYNF. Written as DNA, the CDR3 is TGTGCCAGCAGGAAGGGGGAGGGAGGCTACAACTTC.

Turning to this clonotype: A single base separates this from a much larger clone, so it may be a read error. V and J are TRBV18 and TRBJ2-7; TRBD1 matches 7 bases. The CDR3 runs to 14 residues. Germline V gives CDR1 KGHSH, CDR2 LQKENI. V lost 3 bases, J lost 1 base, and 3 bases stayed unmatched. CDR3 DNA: TGTGCCAGCTCACCCGGGACAGTATCCTACGAGCAGTACTTC. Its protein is CASSPGTVSYEQYF.

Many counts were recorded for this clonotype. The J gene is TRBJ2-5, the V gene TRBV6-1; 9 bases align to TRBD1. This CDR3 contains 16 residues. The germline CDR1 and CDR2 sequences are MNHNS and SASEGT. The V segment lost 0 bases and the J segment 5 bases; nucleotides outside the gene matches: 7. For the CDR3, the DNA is TGTGCCAGCAGTGAAGCTCTCGGGACAGGGCCGGAGACCCAGTACTTC. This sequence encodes CASSEALGTGPETQYF.

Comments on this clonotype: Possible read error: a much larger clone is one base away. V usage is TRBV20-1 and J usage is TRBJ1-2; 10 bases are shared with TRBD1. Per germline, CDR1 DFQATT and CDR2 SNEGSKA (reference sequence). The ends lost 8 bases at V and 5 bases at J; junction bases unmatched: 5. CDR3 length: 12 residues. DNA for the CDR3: TGCAGTCCCCCGGGACAGGGGTATGGCTACACCTTC. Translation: CSPPGQGYGYTF.

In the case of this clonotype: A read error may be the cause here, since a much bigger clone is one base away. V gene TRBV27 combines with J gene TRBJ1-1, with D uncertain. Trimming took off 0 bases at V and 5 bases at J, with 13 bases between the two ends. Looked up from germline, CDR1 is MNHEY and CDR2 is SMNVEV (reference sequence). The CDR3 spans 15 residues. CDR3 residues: CASSLSGILETEAFF. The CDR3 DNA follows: TGTGCCAGCAGTTTATCAGGGATCCTGGAAACTGAAGCTTTCTTT.

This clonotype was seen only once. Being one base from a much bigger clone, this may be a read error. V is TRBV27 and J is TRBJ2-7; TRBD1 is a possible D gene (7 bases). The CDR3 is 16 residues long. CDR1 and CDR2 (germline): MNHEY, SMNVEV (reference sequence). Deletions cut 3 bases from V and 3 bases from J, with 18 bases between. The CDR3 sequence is CASSLGGQGGVYEQYF. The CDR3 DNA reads TGTGCCAGCAGTTTGGGTGGGCAGGGGGGTGTCTACGAGCAGTACTTC.

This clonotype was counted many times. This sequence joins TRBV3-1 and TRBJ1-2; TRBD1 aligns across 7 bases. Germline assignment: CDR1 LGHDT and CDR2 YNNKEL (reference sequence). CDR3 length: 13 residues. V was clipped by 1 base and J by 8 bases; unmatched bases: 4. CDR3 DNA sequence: TGTGCCAGCAGCCAAGGACAGGGAAGAGGCTACACCTTC. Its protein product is CASSQGQGRGYTF. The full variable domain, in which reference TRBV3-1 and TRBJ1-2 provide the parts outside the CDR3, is DTAVSQTPKYLVTQMGNDKSIKCEQNLGHDTMYWYKQDSKKFLKIMFSYNNKELIINETVPNRFSPKSPDKAHLNLHINSLELGDSAVYFCASSQGQGRGYTFGSGTRLTVV.

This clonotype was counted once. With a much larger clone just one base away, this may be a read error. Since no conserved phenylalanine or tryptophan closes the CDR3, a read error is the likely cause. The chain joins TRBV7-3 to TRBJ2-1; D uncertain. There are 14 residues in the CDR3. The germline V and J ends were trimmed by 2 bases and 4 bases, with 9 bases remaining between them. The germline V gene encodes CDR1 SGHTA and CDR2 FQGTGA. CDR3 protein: CASSLGPAYNEQFL. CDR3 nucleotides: TGTGCCAGCAGCTTAGGTCCAGCGTACAATGAGCAGTTCTTA.

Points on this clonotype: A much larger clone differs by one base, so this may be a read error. The CDR3, as DNA: TGCAGTGCTAGGGCTAGCGTCAGCACAGATACGCAGTATTTT. Protein sequence: CSARASVSTDTQYF. V is TRBV20-1 and J is TRBJ2-3, with D possibly matching TRBD2 (6 bases). This CDR3 spans 14 amino acids. The germline gives CDR1 DFQATT, CDR2 SNEGSKA (reference sequence). V lost 3 bases to trimming and J lost 0 bases, with 10 bases between them.

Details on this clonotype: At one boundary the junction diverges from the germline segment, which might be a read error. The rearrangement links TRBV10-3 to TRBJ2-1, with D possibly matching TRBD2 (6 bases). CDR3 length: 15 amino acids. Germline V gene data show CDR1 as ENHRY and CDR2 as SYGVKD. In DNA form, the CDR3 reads TGTGCCATCAGTCGGGGGACTGGGACCTACAATGGGCAGTTCTTC. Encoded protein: CAISRGTGTYNGQFF.

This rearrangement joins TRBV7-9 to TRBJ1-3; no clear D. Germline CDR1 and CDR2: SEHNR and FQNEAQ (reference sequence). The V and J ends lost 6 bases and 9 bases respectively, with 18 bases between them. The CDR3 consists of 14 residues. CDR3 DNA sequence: TGTGCCAGCAGTCCAGTCAGGCCAAGGGTCACCATATATTTT. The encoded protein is CASSPVRPRVTIYF.

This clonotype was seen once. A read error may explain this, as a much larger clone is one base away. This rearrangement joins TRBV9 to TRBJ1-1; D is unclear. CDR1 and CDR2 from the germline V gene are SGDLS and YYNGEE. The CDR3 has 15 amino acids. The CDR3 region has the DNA TGTGCCAGCAGCCCTCCTACGGGCCAAAACAATGAAGCTTTCTTT. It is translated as CASSPPTGQNNEAFF.

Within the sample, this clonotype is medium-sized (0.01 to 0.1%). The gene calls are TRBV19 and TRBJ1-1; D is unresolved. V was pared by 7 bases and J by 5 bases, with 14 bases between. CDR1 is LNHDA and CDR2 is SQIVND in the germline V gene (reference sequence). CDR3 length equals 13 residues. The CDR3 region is CASKEGRGTEAFF. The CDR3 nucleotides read TGTGCCAGTAAAGAGGGAAGAGGGACTGAAGCTTTCTTT.

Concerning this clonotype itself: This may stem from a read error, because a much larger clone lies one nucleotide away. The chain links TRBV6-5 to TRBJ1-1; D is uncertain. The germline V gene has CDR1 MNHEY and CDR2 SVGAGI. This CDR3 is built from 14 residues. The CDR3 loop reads CVSSSSSGNTEAFF. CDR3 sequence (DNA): TGTGTCAGCAGTTCCTCTAGTGGGAATACTGAAGCTTTCTTT.

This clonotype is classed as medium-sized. CDR3: CASSLYRGSSYNEQFF. For the CDR3, the DNA is TGTGCCAGCAGTTTATACAGGGGGAGCTCCTACAATGAGCAGTTCTTC. The rearrangement joins TRBV27 to TRBJ2-1; TRBD1 matches at 8 bases. The CDR3 totals 16 residues. The V gene end was trimmed by 1 base and the J gene end by 0 bases; junction bases not matched to a gene: 2. Germline V gene lookup returns CDR1 MNHEY and CDR2 SMNVEV (reference sequence).

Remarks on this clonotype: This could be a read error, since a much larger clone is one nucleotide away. The CDR3 nucleotides are TGTGCCAGCAGTACTAGCTACGAGCAGTACTTC. It codes for CASSTSYEQYF. This rearrangement joins TRBV11-2 to TRBJ2-7; TRBD2 is a possible D gene (5 bases). V shed 6 bases and J shed 3 bases, with 6 bases lying between them. The CDR3 has 11 amino acids. The germline V gene encodes CDR1 SGHAT and CDR2 FQNNGV.

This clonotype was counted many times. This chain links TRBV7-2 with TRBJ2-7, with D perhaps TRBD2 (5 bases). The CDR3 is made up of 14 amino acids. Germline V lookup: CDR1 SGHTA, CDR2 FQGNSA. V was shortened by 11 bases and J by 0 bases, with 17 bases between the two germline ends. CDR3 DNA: TGTGCCGGAAAAAAGGAGCGGAACTCCTACGAGCAGTACTTC. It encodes CAGKKERNSYEQYF. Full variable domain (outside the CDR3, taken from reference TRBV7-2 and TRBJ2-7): GAGVSQSPSNKVTEKGKDVELRCDPISGHTALYWYRQSLGQGLEFLIYFQGNSAPDKSGLPSDRFSAERTGGSVSTLTIQRTQQEDSAVYLCAGKKERNSYEQYFGPGTRLTVT.

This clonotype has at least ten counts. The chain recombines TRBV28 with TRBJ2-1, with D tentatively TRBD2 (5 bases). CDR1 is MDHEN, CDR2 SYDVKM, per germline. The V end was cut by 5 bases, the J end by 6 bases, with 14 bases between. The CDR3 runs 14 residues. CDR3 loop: CASSRDFVGNEQFF. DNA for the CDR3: TGTGCCAGCAGTCGGGATTTTGTCGGCAATGAGCAGTTCTTC.

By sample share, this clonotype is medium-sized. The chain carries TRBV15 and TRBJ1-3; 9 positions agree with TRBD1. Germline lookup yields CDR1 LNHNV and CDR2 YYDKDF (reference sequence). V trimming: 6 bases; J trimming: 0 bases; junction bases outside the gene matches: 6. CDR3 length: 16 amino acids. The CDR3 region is CATRPPGQGSGNTIYF. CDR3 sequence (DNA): TGTGCCACCAGACCTCCGGGACAGGGCTCTGGAAACACCATATATTTT.